The rows below give T cell receptor beta chains drawn from one sample of a study of control samples from healthy donors and cancer patients. The data were produced by immunoSEQ multiplex PCR, yet TCRdb's version contains in-frame clones alone and is incomplete. The table has 150,000 to 200,000 clones, 90% seen once; the top ten hold 1.2% to 1.5%. Sequenced material: blood. The receptors were gathered from a woman between 50 and 59 years old in good health. Both conserved end residues are part of each CDR3. The order of the fields is J gene, clone size, V gene, D gene, CDR3 protein, CDR3 DNA. A D gene is named only where the DNA matches it firmly. Rows may omit the clone size; those that give it use once, few, many or a size class.

TRBJ2-1,many,TRBV6-5,TRBD2,CASSYPPSGLGNEQFF,TGTGCCAGCAGTTACCCGCCTAGCGGGCTAGGGAATGAGCAGTTCTTC
TRBJ2-7,.,TRBV19,.,CASSRGGQTYEQYF,TGTGCCAGTTCTAGGGGCGGACAGACCTACGAGCAGTACTTC
TRBJ2-3,.,TRBV20-1,TRBD1,CSARGDRGQYF,TGCAGTGCTAGAGGGGACAGGGGGCAGTATTTT
TRBJ2-6,.,TRBV5-4,.,CASSPVYGSTGANVLTF,TGTGCCAGCAGTCCGGTCTATGGGTCCACTGGGGCCAACGTCCTGACTTTC
TRBJ1-2,.,TRBV25-1,.,CASSESGGRSLF,TGTGCCAGCAGTGAATCCGGGGGGCGTTCGCTCTTC
TRBJ2-7,once,TRBV7-6,TRBD1,CASSLATGKRYEQYF,TGTGCCAGCAGCTTAGCGACAGGGAAACGATACGAGCAGTACTTC
TRBJ2-3,.,TRBV3-1/TRBV3-2,.,CASSQPRTSRDTQYF,TGTGCCAGCAGCCAGCCTCGGACTTCACGGGATACGCAGTATTTT
TRBJ1-5,.,TRBV6-6,TRBD1,CASSYGRGIEPQHF,TGTGCCAGCAGTTACGGCAGGGGGATTGAGCCCCAGCATTTT
TRBJ1-2,once,TRBV18,.,CASSPHPTADYGYTF,TGTGCCAGCTCACCCCACCCGACGGCCGACTATGGCTACACCTTC
TRBJ1-5,.,TRBV7-9,TRBD1,CASSPIGHRGNQPQHF,TGTGCCAGCAGCCCAATAGGACACAGGGGGAATCAGCCCCAGCATTTT
TRBJ2-7,once,TRBV28,TRBD2,CASSLSGTSGTYEQYF,TGTGCCAGCAGTTTATCCGGGACTAGCGGTACCTACGAGCAGTACTTC
TRBJ2-7,.,TRBV4-2,TRBD1,CASSHLDRDEQYF,TGTGCCAGCAGCCACCTCGACAGGGACGAGCAGTACTTC
TRBJ1-5,.,TRBV20-1,.,CSASLGPSNQPQHF,TGCAGTGCTAGTTTAGGTCCTAGCAATCAGCCCCAGCATTTT
TRBJ2-3,.,TRBV20-1,.,CSALTDTQYF,TGCAGTGCTCTCACAGATACGCAGTATTTT
TRBJ1-2,.,TRBV11-2,.,CASRSIGAPHYGYTF,TGTGCCAGCAGGTCCATCGGGGCCCCCCACTATGGCTACACCTTC
TRBJ1-2,.,TRBV19,.,CASKGGSGGYTF,TGTGCCAGTAAGGGTGGCTCTGGTGGCTACACCTTC
TRBJ2-7,.,TRBV14,.,CASSLLAGNSYEQYF,TGTGCCAGCAGCCTTCTGGCAGGAAACTCCTACGAGCAGTACTTC
TRBJ2-5,.,TRBV6-5,.,CANSKHTGKGETQYF,TGTGCCAACAGTAAGCATACAGGGAAGGGAGAGACCCAGTACTTC
TRBJ1-1,.,TRBV18,.,CASSPPTGTVAEAFF,TGTGCCAGCTCACCGCCAACCGGGACTGTAGCTGAAGCTTTCTTT
TRBJ1-5,once,TRBV4-1,TRBD1,CASSHDRARGGNQPQHF,TGCGCCAGCAGTCACGACAGGGCTCGTGGGGGCAATCAGCCCCAGCATTTT
TRBJ1-3,.,TRBV4-3,TRBD1,CASSQEGDRGTTIYF,TGCGCCAGCAGCCAAGAGGGGGACAGAGGAACCACCATATATTTT
TRBJ1-2,.,TRBV5-1,TRBD1,CASSFGDRDIYGYTF,TGCGCCAGCAGCTTTGGTGACAGGGACATCTATGGCTACACCTTC
TRBJ1-1,.,TRBV28,.,CASNIGATEAFF,TGTGCCAGCAATATAGGGGCGACTGAAGCTTTCTTT
TRBJ1-4,.,TRBV5-1,.,CASSLGGSEKLFF,TGCGCCAGCAGCTTGGGGGGATCTGAAAAACTGTTTTTT
TRBJ1-4,.,TRBV9,.,CASSVDDGSGVGKLFF,TGTGCCAGCAGCGTAGACGATGGCAGCGGGGTGGGGAAACTGTTTTTT
TRBJ2-5,.,TRBV5-4,.,CASSLKVGGNQETQYF,TGTGCCAGCAGCTTGAAGGTAGGGGGTAACCAAGAGACCCAGTACTTC
TRBJ2-3,.,TRBV6-2/TRBV6-3,.,CASSPDLDTQYF,TGTGCCAGCAGTCCGGACTTAGATACGCAGTATTTT
TRBJ2-1,.,TRBV29-1,.,CSVLTIEQFF,TGCAGCGTCCTTACTATAGAGCAGTTCTTC
TRBJ2-1,.,TRBV27,.,CASSLRATGGPFF,TGTGCCAGCAGTTTAAGGGCAACGGGGGGCCCGTTCTTC
TRBJ1-6,.,TRBV9,TRBD1,CASSPRTGRNNSPLHF,TGTGCCAGCAGCCCTCGGACAGGGCGAAATAATTCACCCCTCCACTTT
TRBJ2-3,.,TRBV6-4,TRBD1,CASSDGTGGADTQYF,TGTGCCAGCAGTGACGGGACAGGGGGCGCAGATACGCAGTATTTT
TRBJ1-2,.,TRBV28,TRBD1,CASSSYGQGKGYTF,TGTGCCAGCAGTTCTTATGGACAGGGGAAAGGCTACACCTTC
TRBJ2-7,.,TRBV4-1,.,CASSPVLMNEQYF,TGCGCCAGCAGCCCCGTGCTGATGAACGAGCAGTACTTC